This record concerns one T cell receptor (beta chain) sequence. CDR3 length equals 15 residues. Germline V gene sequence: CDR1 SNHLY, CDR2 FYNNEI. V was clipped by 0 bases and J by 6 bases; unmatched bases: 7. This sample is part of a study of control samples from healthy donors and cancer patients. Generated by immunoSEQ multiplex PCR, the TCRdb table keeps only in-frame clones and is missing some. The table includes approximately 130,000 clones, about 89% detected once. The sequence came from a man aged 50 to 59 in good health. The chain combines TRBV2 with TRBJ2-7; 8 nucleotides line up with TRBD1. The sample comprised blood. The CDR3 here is CASSEATGVVAEQYF. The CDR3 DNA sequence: TGTGCCAGCAGTGAAGCGACAGGGGTGGTTGCCGAGCAGTACTTC.